The rows below give T cell receptor beta chains drawn from one sample of a study of cytomegalovirus exposure and HLA in healthy donors. Libraries were prepared by immunoSEQ multiplex PCR; TCRdb keeps only in-frame clonotypes and omits some of them. The repertoire holds about 120,000 clones, with about four fifths as singletons. Material for sequencing was PBMCs. The receptors were gathered from a female donor in good health and CMV-seropositive. Each CDR3 is given without its conserved first and last residue.

>TRBJ2-2|TRBV7-8
ASSLAGGTIGELF
>TRBJ2-5|TRBV7-9
ASSLAPAAPQETQY
>TRBJ1-5|TRBV2
ASRRADQPQH
>TRBJ2-1|TRBV5-1
ASSSGQGASINEQF
>TRBJ1-2|TRBV30
AWHRGLGGHT
>TRBJ2-7|TRBV30
AWSQDRDYEQY
>TRBJ2-7|TRBV5-1
ASSVQPGQGGEQY
>TRBJ2-7|TRBV6-1
AGTPGNSYEQY
>TRBJ1-1|TRBV7-2
ASTSILGGGGALTEAF
>TRBJ2-1|TRBV5-6
ASIDSGASYNEQF
>TRBJ2-3|TRBV10-1
ASSPGNDNTDTQY
>TRBJ2-2|TRBV5-1
ASSPPGGTGELF
>TRBJ2-7|TRBV29-1
SVVGQGAADEQY
>TRBJ1-2|TRBV4-3
ASSPGTGGQDYGYT
>TRBJ2-2|TRBV6-1
AGSSGAGGGRELF
>TRBJ1-1|TRBV19
ASSIAGYGKNTEAF
>TRBJ1-2|TRBV5-6
ASSTAAGDYT
>TRBJ2-1|TRBV7-7
ASSVNRGNEQF
>TRBJ1-4|TRBV2
ASSLIPGGKSEKLF
>TRBJ2-7|TRBV12-5
ASGLAGVLYEQY
>TRBJ1-5|TRBV19
ASSPWSGGSGNQPQH
>TRBJ2-7|TRBV4-3
ASSQDPWGPYEQY